These T cell receptor beta chains were read from a single sample in a study of blood T cell repertoires in COVID-19. The method was immunoSEQ multiplex PCR; TCRdb's version includes in-frame clones alone and lacks a portion of them. The table records 200,000 to 250,000 clones, about 80% of them present only once. Sample: peripheral blood. All receptors come from a man of 80 years or more with acute or convalescent COVID-19. The CDR3 runs from the conserved cysteine through the conserved F or W. The D gene is left open where the match is weak. A row's size may be missing; if present it is once, few, many or a size class.

NA	TRBV7-7	NA	15	TRBJ2-2	CASSPWTINTGELFF	TGTGCCAGCAGCCCGTGGACTATAAACACCGGGGAGCTGTTTTTT
few	TRBV13	NA	16	TRBJ2-1	CASSLGTTSSYNEQFF	TGTGCCAGCAGCTTAGGGACTACCTCCTCCTACAATGAGCAGTTCTTC
NA	TRBV5-1	TRBD2	19	TRBJ2-6	CASSLAPSGRAFGANVLTF	TGCGCCAGCAGCTTGGCCCCTAGCGGGAGGGCCTTTGGGGCCAACGTCCTGACTTTC
NA	TRBV24-1	TRBD1	16	TRBJ2-1	CATSDPGTGSKNEQFF	TGTGCCACCAGTGACCCCGGGACAGGGTCGAAGAATGAGCAGTTCTTC
NA	TRBV5-1	NA	14	TRBJ2-5	CASSLAGAQETQYF	TGCGCCAGCAGCTTGGCAGGGGCCCAAGAGACCCAGTACTTC
NA	TRBV19	NA	16	TRBJ1-4	CASSIAPGGLSSGLFF	TGTGCCAGTAGTATAGCCCCGGGAGGACTCTCCTCCGGACTGTTTTTT
NA	TRBV2	TRBD1	11	TRBJ2-7	CASSGGTGKYF	TGTGCCAGCAGTGGTGGGACAGGGAAGTACTTC
few	TRBV7-9	NA	14	TRBJ2-7	CASSFWGQSYEQYF	TGTGCCAGCAGCTTTTGGGGACAATCTTACGAGCAGTACTTC
once	TRBV28	TRBD1	15	TRBJ2-5	CASSLPTGGAETQYF	TGTGCCAGCAGTTTGCCCACAGGGGGCGCCGAGACCCAGTACTTC
few	TRBV7-8	NA	16	TRBJ1-5	CASSNPAGRSEQPQHF	TGTGCCAGCAGCAACCCGGCGGGGAGGAGTGAACAGCCCCAGCATTTT
NA	TRBV2	TRBD2	15	TRBJ2-7	CASSESSGGVYEQYF	TGTGCCAGCAGTGAATCGAGCGGGGGCGTCTACGAGCAGTACTTC
once	TRBV9	NA	15	TRBJ2-1	CASSEADRVGNEQFF	TGTGCCAGCAGCGAAGCGGACCGGGTTGGGAATGAGCAGTTCTTC
NA	TRBV9	NA	15	TRBJ1-5	CASSVGWGLNQPQHF	TGTGCCAGCAGCGTAGGGTGGGGCCTCAATCAGCCCCAGCATTTT
once	TRBV5-1	NA	15	TRBJ1-1	CASSLPRAGITEAFF	TGCGCCAGCAGCTTGCCGCGAGCAGGGATCACTGAAGCTTTCTTT
NA	TRBV7-9	TRBD1	15	TRBJ1-5	CASSATGGGNQPQHF	TGTGCCAGCAGCGCCACAGGGGGTGGCAATCAGCCCCAGCATTTT
NA	TRBV10-3	NA	13	TRBJ2-6	CATSGSGANVLTF	TGTGCCACTTCAGGGTCTGGGGCCAACGTCCTGACTTTC
NA	TRBV27	NA	16	TRBJ1-5	CASRPVVGYSNQPQHF	TGTGCCAGCAGGCCGGTCGTCGGGTATAGCAATCAGCCCCAGCATTTT
once	TRBV9	TRBD1	16	TRBJ2-2	CASSVTGQGDTGELFF	TGTGCCAGCAGCGTAACGGGACAGGGGGACACCGGGGAGCTGTTTTTT
few	TRBV11-1	NA	16	TRBJ1-1	CASSFTGPGLNTEAFF	TGTGCCAGCAGCTTCACAGGGCCCGGTTTGAACACTGAAGCTTTCTTT
few	TRBV18	TRBD1	17	TRBJ1-2	CASSPPQGGVSTYGYTF	TGTGCCAGCTCACCCCCTCAGGGGGGCGTCTCCACCTATGGCTACACCTTC
NA	TRBV20-1	NA	11	TRBJ2-1	CSAGSYNEQFF	TGCAGTGCCGGCTCCTACAATGAGCAGTTCTTC
NA	TRBV2	NA	12	TRBJ1-1	CAGATGHTEAFF	TGTGCCGGTGCGACAGGACACACTGAAGCTTTCTTT
NA	TRBV11-2	TRBD2	12	TRBJ2-7	CASSALPGGRYF	TGTGCCAGCAGCGCCCTGCCGGGGGGGCGATACTTC
NA	TRBV4-2	TRBD2	18	TRBJ2-3	CASSQDLAGGASTDTQYF	TGTGCCAGCAGCCAAGACCTAGCGGGGGGGGCTAGCACAGATACGCAGTATTTT
once	TRBV5-5	TRBD1	14	TRBJ2-7	CASSTWTGPYEQYF	TGTGCCAGCAGCACATGGACAGGCCCCTACGAGCAGTACTTC
NA	TRBV27	TRBD1	21	TRBJ1-5	CASSSRPHRAGGVYSNQPQHF	TGTGCCAGCAGTTCAAGGCCCCACCGGGCAGGGGGCGTATATAGCAATCAGCCCCAGCATTTT
NA	TRBV27	NA	13	TRBJ2-1	CASSSPRGREQFF	TGTGCCAGCAGTTCCCCCAGGGGCCGCGAGCAGTTCTTC